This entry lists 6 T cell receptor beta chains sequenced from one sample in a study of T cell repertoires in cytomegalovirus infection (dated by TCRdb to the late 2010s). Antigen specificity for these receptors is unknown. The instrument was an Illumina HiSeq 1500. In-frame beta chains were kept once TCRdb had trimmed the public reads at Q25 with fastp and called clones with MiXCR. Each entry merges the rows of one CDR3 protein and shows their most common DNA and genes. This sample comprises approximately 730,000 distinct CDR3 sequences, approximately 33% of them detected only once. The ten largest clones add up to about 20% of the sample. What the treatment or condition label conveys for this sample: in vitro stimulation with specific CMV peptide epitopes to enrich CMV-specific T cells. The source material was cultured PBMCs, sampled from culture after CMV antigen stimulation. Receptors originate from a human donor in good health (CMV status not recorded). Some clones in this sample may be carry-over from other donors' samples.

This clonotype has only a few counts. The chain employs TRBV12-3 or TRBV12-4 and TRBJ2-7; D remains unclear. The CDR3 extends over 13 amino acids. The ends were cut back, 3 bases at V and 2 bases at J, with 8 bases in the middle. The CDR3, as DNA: TGTGCCAGCAGTTTTACAGACACCTACGAGCAGTACTTC. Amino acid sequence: CASSFTDTYEQYF.

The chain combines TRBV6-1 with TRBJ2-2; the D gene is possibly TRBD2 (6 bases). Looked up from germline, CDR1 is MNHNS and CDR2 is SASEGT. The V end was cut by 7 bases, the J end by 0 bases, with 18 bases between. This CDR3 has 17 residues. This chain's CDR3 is CASIQHGGETNTGELFF. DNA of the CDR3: TGTGCCAGCATCCAACACGGCGGGGAAACGAACACCGGGGAGCTGTTTTTT.

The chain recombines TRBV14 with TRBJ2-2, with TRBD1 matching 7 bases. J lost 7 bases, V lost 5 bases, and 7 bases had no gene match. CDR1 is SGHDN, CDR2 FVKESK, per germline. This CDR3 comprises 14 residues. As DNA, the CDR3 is TGTGCCAGCAGCTACAGACAGGGCGGCGGGGAGCTGTTTTTT. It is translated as CASSYRQGGGELFF.

Here the CDR3 reads CASSRDWPRGYSPLHF. Here the CDR3 DNA reads TGCGCCAGCAGCCGGGACTGGCCCAGGGGCTATTCACCCCTCCACTTT. V gene TRBV4-1 combines with J gene TRBJ1-6, with D maybe TRBD1 (6 bases). The CDR3 has 16 amino acids. The V gene's germline CDR1 is MGHRA and CDR2 YSYEKL. The V gene lost 4 bases and the J gene lost 8 bases, with 18 bases spanning the gap.

CDR3 sequence (DNA): TGTGCCAGCAGTGAAGGTTTCAGCGGCACAGATACGCAGTATTTT. This gives the protein CASSEGFSGTDTQYF. The chain has TRBV6-2 or TRBV6-3 and TRBJ2-3, with D unclear. V lost 5 bases and J lost 1, with 13 bases in between. This CDR3 spans 15 amino acids. Per the germline V gene, CDR1 is MNHEY and CDR2 is SVGEGT.

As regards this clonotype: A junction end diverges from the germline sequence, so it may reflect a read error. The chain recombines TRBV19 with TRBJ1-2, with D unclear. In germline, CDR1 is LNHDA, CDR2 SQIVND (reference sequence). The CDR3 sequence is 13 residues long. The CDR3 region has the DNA TGTGTCAGTAATCCCCTCGGAAGGCGCGGCTACACCTTC. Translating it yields CVSNPLGRRGYTF.